This record concerns one TCR beta chain sequence. Its target is unknown. CDR1 is SGHRS and CDR2 is YFSETQ in the germline V gene. The V end was cut by 0 bases, the J end by 3 bases, with 13 bases between. This CDR3 is 15 amino acids long. This specimen belongs to a study of OX40 agonist ivuxolimab in advanced cancers. Study-level background: Mean age 60 years, range 23 to 79; about 81% male. Anti-PD-1, anti-PD-L1 or anti-CTLA-4 therapy given earlier was allowed, and approximately 40% had some.

Study outcomes and limitations: Among patients with partial responses at 0.1-3.0 mg/kg, clonal expansion was among the lowest.

Sequencing used immunoSEQ multiplex PCR; TCRdb keeps in-frame clones, though not all of them. The profile shows approximately 82,000 clones, roughly nine tenths of them singletons. Cycle 7 day 1, cycle 4 day 1, and baseline were the timepoints at which blood was sampled. This chain links TRBV5-1 with TRBJ2-7, with D unclear. Sequenced material: CD4+ or CD8+ T cells sorted from blood, taken in a trial of the OX40 agonist ivuxolimab. This clonotype originated in an adult with an advanced solid tumor such as melanoma, head and neck, liver or kidney cancer. CDR3 in DNA: TGCGCCAGCAGCTTGGGACTTTCCGTGGGCTACGAGCAGTACTTC. Translated, it gives CASSLGLSVGYEQYF.